This T cell receptor beta chain stems from a study of cytomegalovirus exposure and HLA in healthy donors. Broader study findings: The authors enumerated around 150 TCR beta chains as linked to cytomegalovirus. Within the 130 or so validation repertoires, first-cohort TCR clusters tended to co-occur, according to a later analysis. Reportedly, cytomegalovirus status was diagnosed with high sensitivity and specificity.

Repertoires were generated with immunoSEQ multiplex PCR, while TCRdb's copy carries only in-frame clones and drops some. In the table there are over 120,000 clones, approximately 94% of which are singletons. The CDR3 covers 13 residues. V was pared by 6 bases and J by 7 bases, with 12 bases between. The germline V gene has CDR1 MDHEN and CDR2 SYDVKM. Concerning this clone: Its antigen is not identified.

The rearrangement links TRBV28 to TRBJ2-2, with D perhaps TRBD2 (5 bases). The specimen was PBMCs. This receptor was obtained from a man younger than 30 in good health and CMV-seropositive. The chain's CDR3 is CASSVGVGGELFF. The CDR3 nucleotides read TGTGCCAGCAGCGTGGGAGTCGGCGGGGAGCTGTTTTTT.